This T cell receptor (beta chain) stems from a study of blood T cell repertoires in COVID-19. Study at large: PBMCs, B-cell-depleted T cells, or T cells were the source of the cDNA or gDNA that made up the material.

CDR3 length equals 16 residues. The germline V gene has CDR1 LGHNA and CDR2 YSLEER. V was clipped by 0 bases and J by 5 bases; unmatched bases: 5. Clones were sequenced by immunoSEQ multiplex PCR, and TCRdb holds only the in-frame ones, with some missing. The sample records 200,000 or so clones, about 88% being singletons. Sequenced material: PBMCs or T cells enriched from blood (not recorded which). The chain couples TRBV4-3 to TRBJ2-7; 12 bases line up with TRBD2. The clonotype comes from a woman aged 30 to 39 who had recovered from COVID-19. CDR3 amino acids: CASSQDAASGGDEQYF. Here the CDR3 DNA reads TGCGCCAGCAGCCAAGATGCGGCTAGCGGGGGGGACGAGCAGTACTTC.